The 18 T cell receptor beta chains listed next were all sequenced from one sample in a study of identical twins (dated by TCRdb to about 2016). Libraries were made using 5' RACE. TCRdb records Illumina HiSeq 2000 as the sequencer. In TCRdb, the public reads were trimmed at Q25 with fastp and aligned with MiXCR, with productive beta chains retained. Each CDR3 protein gets just one entry, which takes the most common genes and DNA from the rows behind it. This sample gives 500,000 or so distinct CDR3 sequences in total; approximately 15% of them show up just once. Roughly 0.5% of the sample goes to the ten largest clones. This sample also appeared in a second study, on yellow fever vaccine responses in identical twins.

Specimen: CD4+ T cells sorted from blood. These receptors were collected from a woman in her late teens or twenties in good health.

The chain is built from TRBV4-3 and TRBJ2-7; D is unclear. Germline assignment: CDR1 LGHNA and CDR2 YSLEER. The V and J ends lost 4 bases and 2 bases respectively, with 18 bases between them. CDR3 length equals 16 residues. CDR3 DNA: TGCGCCAGCAGCCGCGCGATTCCGAATACAACCTACGAGCAGTACTTC. Translated: CASSRAIPNTTYEQYF.

The sample holds a few counts of this clonotype. V and J are TRBV12-3 or TRBV12-4 and TRBJ2-7, with 11 bases identical to TRBD2. With 7 bases clipped from V and 3 bases from J, the junction kept 11 bases outside the gene matches. The CDR3 contains 16 residues. The CDR3 here is CASTGTSGENLYEQYF. DNA of the CDR3: TGTGCCAGCACCGGGACTAGCGGTGAAAATCTCTACGAGCAGTACTTC.

This clonotype turned up a few times. This sequence joins TRBV7-9 and TRBJ2-7; TRBD2 matches at 15 bases. CDR3 length: 17 amino acids. Germline trimming cut 3 bases from V and 4 bases from J; bases unmatched to any gene: 7. CDR1 is SEHNR, CDR2 FQNEAQ, per germline (reference sequence). CDR3 coding DNA: TGTGCCAGCAGCTTGGGACTAGCGGGAGGCGCGCCTTACGAGCAGTACTTC. This gives the protein CASSLGLAGGAPYEQYF.

This clonotype was detected a few times. The V and J genes are TRBV2 and TRBJ1-1, with no clear D. The length of the CDR3 is 12 residues. Germline V gives CDR1 SNHLY, CDR2 FYNNEI. Trimming left V 6 bases short and J 6 bases short, with 11 bases between. CDR3 coding DNA: TGTGCCAGCAGGCTGTTCCGTGCTGAAGCTTTCTTT. Its translation: CASRLFRAEAFF.

This clonotype was observed a few times. V and J are TRBV21-1 and TRBJ2-2; the table's D call of TRBD1 was not tested on the DNA. TRBV21-1 is listed as a pseudogene. The CDR3 has 17 amino acids. This chain's CDR3 is CASSNRSDRANTGELFF. The DNA of the CDR3 is TGTGCCAGCAGCAACAGAAGTGACAGGGCGAACACCGGGGAGCTGTTTTTT.

This clonotype was observed a few times. J is TRBJ2-3 and V is TRBV5-1; D remains unclear. This CDR3 is built from 17 residues. Germline CDR1 SGHRS, CDR2 YFSETQ. V was shortened by 4 bases and J by 0 bases, with 18 bases between the two germline ends. The CDR3 loop is CASSPTLRAFSTDTQYF. The CDR3, as DNA: TGCGCCAGCAGCCCCACCCTTAGAGCTTTTAGCACAGATACGCAGTATTTT.

This clonotype came up a few times. The J gene is TRBJ2-2, the V gene TRBV6-2 or TRBV6-3; a weak D match, TRBD2 (5 bases). V was cut by 6 bases and J by 4 bases, with 15 bases left in between. The CDR3 covers 15 residues. CDR1 is MNHEY and CDR2 is SVGEGT in the germline V gene. In DNA form, the CDR3 reads TGTGCCAGCAGCACCGATACCCGGGGCACCGGGGAGCTGTTTTTT. It is translated as CASSTDTRGTGELFF.

This clonotype has ten or more counts. This rearrangement joins TRBV5-1 to TRBJ1-3; no definite D call. Germline V lookup: CDR1 SGHRS, CDR2 YFSETQ. V lost 0 bases to trimming and J lost 2 bases, with 6 bases between them. This CDR3 is 14 amino acids long. The CDR3 sequence is CASSLAPTGNTIYF. The CDR3 nucleotides are TGCGCCAGCAGCTTGGCACCGACTGGAAACACCATATATTTT.

The V call is TRBV14, the J call TRBJ2-7; D not certain. The CDR3 contains 13 residues. V lost 4 bases to trimming and J lost 2 bases, with 9 bases between them. Germline assignment: CDR1 SGHDN and CDR2 FVKESK. CDR3 nucleotide sequence: TGTGCCAGCAGCCGAAAGGGTGCCTACGAGCAGTACTTC. Amino acids: CASSRKGAYEQYF.

The CDR3 DNA reads as TGTGCCAGCAGTTTATCGGCGACACTCTACAATGAGCAGTTCTTC. Encoded protein: CASSLSATLYNEQFF. The chain employs TRBV27 and TRBJ2-1; unclear D gene. Germline CDR1 is MNHEY and CDR2 is SMNVEV (reference sequence). The V end lost 0 bases, the J end lost 3 bases, and 9 bases lay between the germline ends. This CDR3 contains 15 residues.

There are a few counts of this clonotype. The V and J genes are TRBV5-1 and TRBJ1-6, with D perhaps TRBD1 (5 bases). CDR3 length: 14 residues. CDR1 is SGHRS and CDR2 is YFSETQ in the germline V gene. V gave up 7 bases and J gave up 5 bases, with 13 bases separating them. CDR3 coding DNA: TGCGCCAGCGAGCTCGGGACTCATAATTCACCCCTCCACTTT. It codes for CASELGTHNSPLHF.

Of note for this clonotype: At one boundary the junction diverges from the germline segment, which might be a read error. The chain has TRBV7-7 and TRBJ2-5; 9 bases match TRBD2. The CDR3 is 15 amino acids. The germline gives CDR1 SSHAT, CDR2 FNYEAQ (reference sequence). The CDR3 is CASSLVLAGRETQYF. CDR3 nucleotide sequence: TGTGCTAGCAGCTTAGTCCTAGCGGGGAGGGAGACCCAGTACTTC.

This clonotype was seen at least ten times. J is TRBJ2-3 and V is TRBV15; the match to TRBD2 covers 7 bases. There are 19 residues in the CDR3. V lost 5 bases and J lost 3; bases outside the gene matches: 20. The germline CDR1 and CDR2 sequences are LNHNV and YYDKDF (reference sequence). The chain's CDR3 is CATSPVGGDPFGWTDTQYF. DNA of the CDR3: TGTGCCACCAGCCCGGTGGGGGGGGACCCTTTCGGATGGACAGATACGCAGTATTTT.

The chain employs TRBV5-6 and TRBJ2-7; 8 bases fit TRBD1. Germline-derived CDR1 and CDR2 are SGHDT and YYEEEE. After removal of 3 bases from V and 2 bases from J, the junction contained 7 bases not matched to a gene. The CDR3 spans 15 residues. CDR3 region: CASSSGTGLTYEQYF. CDR3 DNA sequence: TGTGCCAGCAGCTCCGGGACAGGACTCACCTACGAGCAGTACTTC.

CDR3 region: CASSQWKGQMNTGELFF. The CDR3 DNA is TGTGCCAGTAGTCAATGGAAGGGACAGATGAACACCGGGGAGCTGTTTTTT. The J gene is TRBJ2-2, the V gene TRBV19; 7 bases fit TRBD1. Germline V lookup: CDR1 LNHDA, CDR2 SQIVND (reference sequence). There are 17 residues in the CDR3. The J segment lost 1 base and the V segment lost 5 bases, leaving 10 bases of the junction unmatched.

In this sample, this clonotype turned up many times. V is TRBV5-6 and J is TRBJ1-1; D is undetermined. CDR1 and CDR2 (germline): SGHDT, YYEEEE. The CDR3 spans 14 residues. Deletions cut 0 bases from V and 4 bases from J, with 10 bases between. The CDR3 is CASSLVTFSTEAFF. The DNA for the CDR3 is TGTGCCAGCAGCTTGGTCACCTTTAGCACTGAAGCTTTCTTT.

The DNA of the CDR3 is TGTGCCAGCAGGGAGGGTTACACTGAAGCTTTCTTT. Translated, it gives CASREGYTEAFF. This chain uses TRBV12-3 or TRBV12-4 with TRBJ1-1; no clear D. This CDR3 has 12 amino acids. The ends were cut back, 6 bases at V and 3 bases at J, with 8 bases in the middle.

The V gene is TRBV7-2, the J gene TRBJ2-5, with a tentative D call TRBD2 (6 bases). Germline V gene data show CDR1 as SGHTA and CDR2 as FQGNSA. The CDR3 length is 15 residues. The V end was cut by 6 bases, the J end by 2 bases, with 16 bases between. Written as DNA, the CDR3 is TGTGCCAGCAGACGCTTTCAACTAGCTCAAGAGACCCAGTACTTC. It yields the protein CASRRFQLAQETQYF. Full variable domain (rest looked up from reference TRBV7-2 and TRBJ2-5): GAGVSQSPSNKVTEKGKDVELRCDPISGHTALYWYRQSLGQGLEFLIYFQGNSAPDKSGLPSDRFSAERTGGSVSTLTIQRTQQEDSAVYLCASRRFQLAQETQYFGPGTRLLVL.